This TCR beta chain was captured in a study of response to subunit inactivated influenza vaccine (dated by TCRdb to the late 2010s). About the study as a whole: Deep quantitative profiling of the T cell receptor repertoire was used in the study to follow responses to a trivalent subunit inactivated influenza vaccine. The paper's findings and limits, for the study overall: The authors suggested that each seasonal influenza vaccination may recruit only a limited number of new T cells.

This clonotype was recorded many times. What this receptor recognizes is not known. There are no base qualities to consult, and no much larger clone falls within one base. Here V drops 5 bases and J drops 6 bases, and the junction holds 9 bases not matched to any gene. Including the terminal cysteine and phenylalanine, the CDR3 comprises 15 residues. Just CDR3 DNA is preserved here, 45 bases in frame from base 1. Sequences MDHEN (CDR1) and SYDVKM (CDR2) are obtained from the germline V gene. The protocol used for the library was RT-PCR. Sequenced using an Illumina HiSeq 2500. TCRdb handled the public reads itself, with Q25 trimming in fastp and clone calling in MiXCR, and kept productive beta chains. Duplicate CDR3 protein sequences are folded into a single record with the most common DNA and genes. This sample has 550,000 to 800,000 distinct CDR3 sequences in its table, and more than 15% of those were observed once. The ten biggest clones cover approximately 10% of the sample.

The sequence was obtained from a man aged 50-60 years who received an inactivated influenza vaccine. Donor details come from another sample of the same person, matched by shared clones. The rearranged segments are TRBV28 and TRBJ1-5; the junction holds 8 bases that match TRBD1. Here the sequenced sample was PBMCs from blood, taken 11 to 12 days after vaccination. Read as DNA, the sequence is TGTGCCAGCAGTCAACAGGGGGGAGCTGTTCAGCCCCAGCATTTT. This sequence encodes CASSQQGGAVQPQHF.